A selection of T cell receptor beta chains follows, all from one sample in a study of blood T cell repertoires in COVID-19. Assay used: immunoSEQ multiplex PCR; TCRdb lists only in-frame clones, some missing. Of nearly 250,000 clones in the sample, about nine tenths were seen once. The sample consisted of PBMCs or T cells enriched from blood (not recorded which). The receptors stem from a man aged 45-65 years who had been exposed to COVID-19. The conserved cysteine and the conserved F or W are not part of the CDR3 here.

>TRBV3-1/TRBV3-2|14|TRBJ2-2
ASSTRDRGRVGELF
>TRBV7-9|12|TRBJ2-2
ASPKDRETGELF
>TRBV9|12|TRBJ2-5
ASSVGIAEETQY
>TRBV11-3|10|TRBJ2-2
ASSLTAGELF
>TRBV2|12|TRBJ1-3
ASSEARGLDTIY
>TRBV28|11|TRBJ1-1
ASRTTVNTEAF
>TRBV7-9|13|TRBJ2-2
ASSPRTGETGELF
>TRBV11-1|12|TRBJ2-5
ASSRNRGQETQY
>TRBV6-6|11|TRBJ1-5
ASSQGISQPQH
>TRBV3-1/TRBV3-2|14|TRBJ2-7
ASSQGSAGFNYEQY
>TRBV7-6|14|TRBJ1-1
ASSPGRGAGITEAF
>TRBV10-3|11|TRBJ2-1
AISSDRGLEQF
>TRBV20-1|14|TRBJ2-6
SASDERSSGANVLT
>TRBV6-5|13|TRBJ2-2
ASRRATGNTGELF
>TRBV27|15|TRBJ2-1
AIRKMGRGGSYNEQF
>TRBV5-1|14|TRBJ1-6
ASSLFLARGNSPLH
>TRBV2|13|TRBJ2-7
ASSGLAGASYEQY
>TRBV6-1|13|TRBJ1-4
ASSEVAGTNEKLF
>TRBV11-2|13|TRBJ2-1
ASSPRIDSYNEQF
>TRBV5-1|15|TRBJ2-5
ASSLASLAGEGETQY
>TRBV5-4|12|TRBJ1-2
ASSFTGGSYGYT
>TRBV7-6|10|TRBJ2-7
ASSPWTGDQY
>TRBV2|11|TRBJ1-2
ASSDRGRYGYT